The sequence of this TCR beta chain was determined in a study of shared clonotypes between healthy human individuals. Study findings and constraints: The authors sampled blood alone, and tissue repertoires likely differ.

Generated by immunoSEQ multiplex PCR, the TCRdb table keeps only in-frame clones and is missing some. The sample includes around 530,000 clones, around 81% seen only once; the top ten take around 11%. For this clone: No antigen is known for it.

V gave up 4 bases and J gave up 6 bases, with 15 bases separating them. Per germline, CDR1 MNHEY and CDR2 SMNVEV (reference sequence). The CDR3 is made up of 14 amino acids. The origin of this receptor is a middle-aged woman in good health. Some clones in this sample may be carry-over from other donors' samples. This rearrangement joins TRBV27 to TRBJ1-2; D call uncertain. The sample was PBMCs. The CDR3: CASSSVTDRNGYTF. CDR3 nucleotides: TGTGCCAGCAGTTCTGTAACAGACCGCAATGGCTACACCTTC.